This T cell receptor beta chain was sequenced during a study of cytomegalovirus exposure and HLA in healthy donors. Trimming took 3 bases from V and 2 from J, leaving 14 bases between them. Per the germline V gene, CDR1 is LNHDA and CDR2 is SQIVND (reference sequence). The CDR3 runs 16 residues. This table comes from immunoSEQ multiplex PCR, and its TCRdb copy is limited to in-frame clones, with some not included. Of about 150,000 clones listed, more than 75% were seen once; the top ten hold approximately 3%. The chain recombines TRBV19 with TRBJ1-5; TRBD1 might be the D (5 bases). The receptor's source is a man younger than 35 in good health and CMV-seronegative. Sequenced: PBMCs. The CDR3 DNA reads as TGTGCCAGTAGTATCTTAACAGGAGATCGCAATCAGCCCCAGCATTTT. This codes for CASSILTGDRNQPQHF.